This entry lists 4 T cell receptor beta chains sequenced from one sample in a study of cytomegalovirus exposure and HLA in healthy donors. This table comes from immunoSEQ multiplex PCR, and its TCRdb copy is limited to in-frame clones, with some not included. The sample contains 120,000 or so clones, about 84% of which appear only once. The sample was PBMCs. These receptors were taken from a man younger than 35 in good health and CMV-seronegative.

This clone is categorized as medium-sized. The chain has TRBV27 and TRBJ1-6; a possible D gene is TRBD1 (5 bases). The CDR3 has 14 residues. The germline V gene has CDR1 MNHEY and CDR2 SMNVEV (reference sequence). The germline V and J ends were trimmed by 8 bases and 5 bases, with 13 bases remaining between them. The CDR3 loop is CASGGGLNNSPLHF. As DNA, the CDR3 is TGTGCCAGCGGCGGGGGTCTGAATAATTCACCCCTCCACTTT.

The V gene is TRBV7-2, the J gene TRBJ2-1; 11 positions match TRBD2. V dropped 5 bases and J dropped 9; count of bases not matched to a gene: 15. Germline V lookup: CDR1 SGHTA, CDR2 FQGNSA. The CDR3 is made up of 17 amino acids. The CDR3 here is CASSPKTASGRLGEQFF. The CDR3 DNA reads TGTGCCAGCAGCCCCAAAACCGCTAGCGGGAGGCTCGGTGAGCAGTTCTTC.

CDR3 region: CAWSVGVGDEKLFF. Here the CDR3 DNA reads TGTGCCTGGAGTGTAGGGGTCGGCGATGAAAAACTGTTTTTT. The V call is TRBV30, the J call TRBJ1-4; D is possibly TRBD1 (5 bases). V was trimmed by 0 bases and J by 6 bases, leaving 11 bases between them. Germline V gene data show CDR1 as GTSNPN and CDR2 as SVGIG (reference sequence). The CDR3 sequence is 14 residues long.

This sequence joins TRBV12-5 and TRBJ1-1, with a tentative D call TRBD1 (5 bases). The germline V gene encodes CDR1 LGHNT and CDR2 FRNRAP. V shed 4 bases and J shed 1 base, with 10 bases lying between them. This CDR3 is built from 14 residues. CDR3 sequence (DNA): TGTGCTAGTGGTTACGGGGGATGGAACACTGAAGCTTTCTTT. Amino acid sequence: CASGYGGWNTEAFF.